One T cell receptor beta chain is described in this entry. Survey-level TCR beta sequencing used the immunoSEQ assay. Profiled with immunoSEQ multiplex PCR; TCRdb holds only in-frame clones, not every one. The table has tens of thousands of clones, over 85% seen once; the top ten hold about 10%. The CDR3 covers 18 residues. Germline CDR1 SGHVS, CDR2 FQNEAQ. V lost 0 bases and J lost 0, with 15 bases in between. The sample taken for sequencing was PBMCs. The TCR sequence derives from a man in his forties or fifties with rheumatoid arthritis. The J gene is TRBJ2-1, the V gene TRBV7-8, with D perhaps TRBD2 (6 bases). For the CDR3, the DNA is TGTGCCAGCAGCTTAGCGAGCCCCGCCGGGAGCTCCTACAATGAGCAGTTCTTC. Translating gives CASSLASPAGSSYNEQFF.